Sequencing of this T cell receptor (beta chain) was carried out in a study of blood T cell repertoires in COVID-19. Across the whole study: There were acute and convalescent COVID-19 samples, and they came from the United States, Italy and Spain. PBMCs, B-cell-depleted T cells, or T cells provided the cDNA or gDNA that made up the material.

Authors' data handling: Reference gene primer amplification gave nucleated cell count estimates. Method: immunoSEQ multiplex PCR; TCRdb's copy keeps in-frame clones and lacks some. The V and J calls and clone size are taken from that table; D and trimming were inferred from the DNA. Among roughly 250,000 clones listed, 80% to 85% were seen once. From germline, CDR1 is ENHRY and CDR2 SYGVKD. V was cut by 2 bases and J by 1 base, with 14 bases left in between. The CDR3 has 16 residues. This receptor was obtained from a man in his forties or fifties with active or convalescent COVID-19. The chain joins TRBV10-3 to TRBJ1-2, with a possible D match to TRBD1 (5 bases). Sequenced: peripheral blood. CDR3 bases: TGTGCCATCAGTGAGAGTCAGGGCAGGTTTAACTATGGCTACACCTTC. This codes for CAISESQGRFNYGYTF.